The clone carrying this T cell receptor (beta chain) has a handful of counts. This entry comes from a study of response to subunit inactivated influenza vaccine. Via MiXCR, TCRdb re-called the RT-PCR reads, giving one row per CDR3 protein. The table shows hundreds of thousands of distinct CDR3 sequences, with approximately 11% occurring only once. Germline values: CDR1 MNHEY, CDR2 SVGAGI. Deletions cut 2 bases from V and 8 bases from J, with 18 bases between. The CDR3 has 15 amino acids. Separately, the same data were catalogued under a study of T cells expressing NK-cell markers. Per that paper: As the method of synthesis, 5'RACE template switching with UMIs yielded TCR beta cDNA. In sorted CD3+CD56+NKG2C+, CD3+CD56+NKG2C- and CD3+CD56-NKG2C+ T cells, TCR beta repertoires were obtained. The sorts in several experiments were restricted to alpha-beta TCR T cells by an anti-gamma-delta TCR antibody. Five or six of the donors carried dominant NKG2C+ clonotypes that took up about 1.0-7.0% of their CD8+ T cells.

The clonotype was recovered from a middle-aged man who received an inactivated influenza vaccine. The chain is built from TRBV6-5 and TRBJ1-2; no firm D call. The sequenced sample was PBMCs from blood, obtained on the day of vaccination. CDR3 sequence reads: CASSYGRPPSGGYTF. DNA of the CDR3: TGTGCCAGCAGTTACGGAAGGCCGCCGAGCGGGGGCTACACCTTC.